The 11 T cell receptor beta chains reported below all come from one sample, sequenced in a study of spatial heterogeneity in lung cancer. The time point: blood at routine non-recurrence follow-up after resection. In TCRdb, the 5' RACE reads were re-called with MiXCR into one record per CDR3 protein. Among 110,000 or so distinct CDR3 sequences listed, approximately 10% were seen once. Here the sequenced sample was PBMCs, taken at follow-up. Receptor source: a female donor with early-stage non-small cell lung cancer.

V and J are TRBV4-2 and TRBJ2-3; D not certain. The CDR3 sequence is 16 residues long. Trimming shortened V by 1 base and J by 7 bases, and 18 bases separated the two germline ends. Germline CDR1 LGHNA, CDR2 YNFKEQ. The CDR3 sequence is CASSQVSEDLSYTQYF. The CDR3 bases are TGTGCCAGCAGCCAAGTCAGTGAAGACTTGTCCTATACGCAGTATTTT.

The chain joins TRBV11-2 to TRBJ2-1; 9 bases line up with TRBD2. This CDR3 is built from 16 residues. The germline V gene encodes CDR1 SGHAT and CDR2 FQNNGV. V shed 6 bases, J shed 6 bases, and the junction held 12 bases outside the gene matches. DNA of the CDR3: TGTGCCAGCAGACCTTTTAGCGGGAGAGGTGGCAATGAGCAGTTCTTC. Its protein product is CASRPFSGRGGNEQFF.

This clonotype was counted at least ten times. The chain carries TRBV4-3 and TRBJ2-3; perhaps TRBD2 as D (6 bases). The V and J ends lost 1 base and 6 bases respectively, with 14 bases between them. The germline CDR1 and CDR2 sequences are LGHNA and YSLEER. The length of the CDR3 is 15 residues. The CDR3 here is CASSQVAASKDTQYF. In DNA, the CDR3 is TGCGCCAGCAGCCAAGTAGCGGCTAGCAAGGATACGCAGTATTTT.

This clonotype showed up many times. The chain has TRBV28 and TRBJ1-1; D not certain. The CDR3 runs to 18 residues. Germline V gives CDR1 MDHEN, CDR2 SYDVKM. The V gene lost 2 bases and the J gene lost 3 bases, with 22 bases spanning the gap. The CDR3 is CASSLLNLRRGRYTEAFF. For the CDR3, the DNA is TGTGCCAGCAGTTTACTTAATCTCCGCCGCGGGAGGTACACTGAAGCTTTCTTT.

J is TRBJ2-1 and V is TRBV24-1; 7 bases map to TRBD2. Looked up from germline, CDR1 is KGHDR and CDR2 is SFDVKD. This CDR3 has 16 amino acids. The trim removed 9 bases at V and 1 base at J, leaving 11 bases unmatched. CDR3 bases: TGTGCCACCGGGATTGCGGGAGCCGAATCCTACAATGAGCAGTTCTTC. Protein product: CATGIAGAESYNEQFF.

This clonotype was counted ten times or more. The rearrangement links TRBV24-1 to TRBJ2-6; TRBD2 aligns across 13 bases. CDR1 and CDR2 from the germline V gene are KGHDR and SFDVKD. J was trimmed by 0 bases and V by 9 bases; bases with no gene match: 13. This CDR3 comprises 20 residues. The CDR3 region is CATSPGLAGFLTSGANVLTF. DNA for the CDR3: TGTGCCACCTCCCCGGGACTAGCGGGATTTTTAACCTCTGGGGCCAACGTCCTGACTTTC.

The V gene is TRBV29-1, the J gene TRBJ1-2, with D uncertain. The V and J ends lost 4 bases and 7 bases respectively, with 10 bases between them. The CDR3 is 11 amino acids. The germline V gene encodes CDR1 SQVTM and CDR2 ANQGSEA. The CDR3 reads CSVVVQSGYTF. The CDR3, as DNA: TGCAGCGTTGTCGTACAGTCTGGCTACACCTTC.

This clonotype was seen many times. This chain connects TRBV24-1 to TRBJ2-2; D unclear. V gave up 2 bases and J gave up 0 bases, with 12 bases separating them. The length of the CDR3 is 17 residues. Germline CDR1 is KGHDR and CDR2 is SFDVKD. In nucleotides, the CDR3 is TGTGCCACCAGTGATTACAGTCTAAGCGCGAACACCGGGGAGCTGTTTTTT. Its protein is CATSDYSLSANTGELFF.

The chain carries TRBV28 and TRBJ2-1; 12 bases are shared with TRBD2. There are 16 residues in the CDR3. J lost 6 bases, V lost 6 bases, and 9 bases had no gene match. In germline, CDR1 is MDHEN, CDR2 SYDVKM. The chain's CDR3 is CASRLNRLAGANEQFF. The CDR3 DNA is TGTGCCAGCAGGTTAAACCGACTAGCGGGAGCCAATGAGCAGTTCTTC. Full variable domain (missing parts from reference TRBV28 and TRBJ2-1): DVKVTQSSRYLVKRTGEKVFLECVQDMDHENMFWYRQDPGLGLRLIYFSYDVKMKEKGDIPEGYSVSREKKERFSLILESASTNQTSMYLCASRLNRLAGANEQFFGPGTRLTVL.

This clonotype has more than one count but fewer than ten. The rearrangement links TRBV5-5 to TRBJ1-6; no clear D. The germline V and J ends were trimmed by 1 base and 4 bases, with 15 bases remaining between them. CDR1 SGHKS and CDR2 YYEKEE come from the germline V gene (reference sequence). The CDR3 runs 17 residues. CDR3: CASSLLSRQVYNSPLHF. The CDR3 nucleotides are TGTGCCAGCAGCTTGCTTTCTCGGCAGGTGTATAATTCACCCCTCCACTTT.

V is TRBV28 and J is TRBJ1-6, with D unclear. The CDR3 spans 13 residues. Germline CDR1 reads MDHEN; CDR2 reads SYDVKM. Between the trimmed V and J ends, which lost 3 bases and 10 bases, there was a span of 10 bases. CDR3 nucleotide sequence: TGTGCCAGCAGTTTTAATACGATGTCACCCCTCCACTTT. This codes for CASSFNTMSPLHF. The whole variable domain, remainder taken from reference TRBV28 and TRBJ1-6, is DVKVTQSSRYLVKRTGEKVFLECVQDMDHENMFWYRQDPGLGLRLIYFSYDVKMKEKGDIPEGYSVSREKKERFSLILESASTNQTSMYLCASSFNTMSPLHFGNGTRLTVT.